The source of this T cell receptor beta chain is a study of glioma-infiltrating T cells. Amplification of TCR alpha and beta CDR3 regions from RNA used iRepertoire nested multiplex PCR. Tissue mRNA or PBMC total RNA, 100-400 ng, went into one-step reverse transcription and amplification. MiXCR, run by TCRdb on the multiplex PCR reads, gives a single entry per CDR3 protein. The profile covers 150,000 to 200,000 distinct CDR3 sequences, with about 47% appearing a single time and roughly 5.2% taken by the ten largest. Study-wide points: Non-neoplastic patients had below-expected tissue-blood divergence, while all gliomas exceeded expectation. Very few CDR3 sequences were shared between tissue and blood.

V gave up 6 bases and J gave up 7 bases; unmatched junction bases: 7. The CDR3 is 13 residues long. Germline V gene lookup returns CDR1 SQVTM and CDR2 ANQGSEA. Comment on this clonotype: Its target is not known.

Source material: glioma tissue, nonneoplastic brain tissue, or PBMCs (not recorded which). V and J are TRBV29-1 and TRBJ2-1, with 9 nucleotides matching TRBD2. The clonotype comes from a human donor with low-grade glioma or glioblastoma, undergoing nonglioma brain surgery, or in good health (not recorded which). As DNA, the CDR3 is TGCAGCGTAGTTAGCGGGAGAGGAAATGAGCAGTTCTTC. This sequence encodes CSVVSGRGNEQFF.